A single sample is the source of the 8 T cell receptor beta chains below, sequenced in a study of PD-L1 blockade in urothelial cancer. Method: immunoSEQ multiplex PCR; TCRdb's copy keeps in-frame clones and lacks some. The sample has 15,000 to 20,000 clones; approximately 82% are singletons. Time point of the sample: peripheral blood 6 weeks after treatment start. Sequencing was performed on PBMCs, taken around atezolizumab (anti-PD-L1) treatment. The receptors were sampled from a man aged 45-65 years with urothelial cancer.

This chain links TRBV4-1 with TRBJ1-5; 9 nucleotides match TRBD1. J lost 6 bases, V lost 0 bases, and 3 bases had no gene match. The germline V gene has CDR1 MGHRA and CDR2 YSYEKL. The CDR3 sequence is 15 residues long. CDR3 residues: CASSQEGTGLQPQHF. CDR3 coding DNA: TGCGCCAGCAGCCAAGAGGGGACAGGGCTTCAGCCCCAGCATTTT.

The rearrangement uses TRBV4-1 and TRBJ2-1; no clear D. The CDR3 runs to 17 residues. V shed 0 bases and J shed 0 bases, with 12 bases lying between them. Germline V lookup: CDR1 MGHRA, CDR2 YSYEKL. CDR3 residues: CASSQEGRRSSYNEQFF. The CDR3 nucleotides read TGCGCCAGCAGCCAAGAAGGCCGGCGGAGCTCCTACAATGAGCAGTTCTTC.

This chain joins TRBV5-1 and TRBJ1-1, with 7 bases aligning to TRBD1. From germline, CDR1 is SGHRS and CDR2 YFSETQ. Trimming at V came to 4 bases and at J to 4 bases, leaving 7 bases not matched to a gene. The CDR3 spans 14 residues. The CDR3 sequence: CASSNGQDGTEAFF. CDR3 sequence (DNA): TGCGCCAGCAGCAATGGACAGGACGGCACTGAAGCTTTCTTT.

This chain links TRBV27 with TRBJ2-3; 7 bases align to TRBD1. V lost 6 bases, J lost 3 bases, and 9 bases stayed unmatched. The CDR3 length is 15 residues. The V gene's germline CDR1 is MNHEY and CDR2 SMNVEV (reference sequence). CDR3 bases: TGTGCCAGCAGGCGCACAGGGGTTATGACAGATACGCAGTATTTT. This encodes CASRRTGVMTDTQYF.

The gene calls are TRBV15 and TRBJ1-1; tentatively, D is TRBD1 (5 bases). V lost 3 bases, J lost 8 bases, and 13 bases lay in between. The germline gives CDR1 LNHNV, CDR2 YYDKDF (reference sequence). There are 13 residues in the CDR3. As DNA, the CDR3 is TGTGCCACCAGCAGGGCCATGACAGACGAAGCTTTCTTT. Protein product: CATSRAMTDEAFF.

The gene calls are TRBV2 and TRBJ2-7; perhaps TRBD1 as D (5 bases). Between the trimmed V and J ends, which lost 5 bases and 3 bases, there was a span of 8 bases. CDR1 and CDR2 from the germline V gene are SNHLY and FYNNEI. The CDR3 sequence is 12 residues long. CDR3 DNA sequence: TGTGCCAGCAGTTTACAGGACTACGAGCAGTACTTC. It specifies CASSLQDYEQYF.

DNA for the CDR3: TGTGCCAGCTCCGGGACAGGGCGCCAGCCCCAGCATTTT. This sequence encodes CASSGTGRQPQHF. This chain joins TRBV2 and TRBJ1-5, with 9 bases aligning to TRBD1. The CDR3 runs 13 residues. Germline V CDR1 and CDR2: SNHLY, FYNNEI. The ends lost 8 bases at V and 7 bases at J; junction bases unmatched: 6.

V usage is TRBV7-9 and J usage is TRBJ2-7, with 7 bases that match TRBD2. V dropped 4 bases and J dropped 1; count of bases not matched to a gene: 1. There are 13 residues in the CDR3. Germline values: CDR1 SEHNR, CDR2 FQNEAQ (reference sequence). The CDR3 nucleotides read TGTGCCAGCAGCTGGGGGGGTTCCTACGAGCAGTACGTC. Protein sequence: CASSWGGSYEQYV.